The clone carrying this T cell receptor (beta chain) was counted only a few times. Its antigen is unknown. This may come from a read error, since a much larger clone is one base off. This sample was taken from a study of blood T cells in healthy people across ages. Broader study findings: Age brought a roughly linear fall in TCR beta diversity measured per million T cells.

Sample-barcoded 5' priming and a J-beta primer mix drove a second PCR of roughly 7 to 11 cycles. Each sample provided no less than 2.5 million CDR3-containing paired-end reads. Each CDR3 protein is one row after TCRdb ran MiXCR on the 5' RACE reads. Counted here are some 640,000 distinct CDR3 sequences, under 30% occurring once; the ten biggest clones make up less than 20%. This CDR3 is built from 12 residues. Germline V gene sequence: CDR1 SGHTA, CDR2 FQGNSA. The V gene is TRBV7-2, the J gene TRBJ1-2; D remains unclear. The TCR originated in a woman of 80 years or more in good health. Sequencing was performed on blood. The chain's CDR3 is CVSSLEGRGYTF. DNA of the CDR3: TGTGTCAGCAGCTTAGAAGGGCGGGGCTACACCTTC.